This passage covers 18 T cell receptor beta chains from one sample sequenced in a study of graft-versus-host responses after intestinal transplantation. Produced via immunoSEQ multiplex PCR; TCRdb's table is partial and in-frame only. The sample has 130,000 or so clones, roughly 91% seen once. Their antigens are not known. Specimen: unstimulated CD4+ T cells sorted from spleen or lymph node cells, collected before intestinal transplant. These receptor sequences come from a human donor who received an intestinal transplant.

This CDR3 is CASGLGTGDYEQYF. In DNA, the CDR3 is TGTGCCAGCGGCCTTGGGACAGGGGATTACGAGCAGTACTTC. The rearrangement uses TRBV9 and TRBJ2-7; 10 bases line up with TRBD1. V shed 7 bases, J shed 4 bases, and the junction held 8 bases outside the gene matches. The germline CDR1 and CDR2 sequences are SGDLS and YYNGEE. The CDR3 is 14 amino acids.

V and J are TRBV10-3 and TRBJ1-5; D is possibly TRBD1 (6 bases). The V gene's germline CDR1 is ENHRY and CDR2 SYGVKD. V was clipped by 2 bases and J by 0 bases, with 17 bases between them. The CDR3 length is 18 residues. The CDR3 sequence: CAISEGGGPANSNQPQHF. The CDR3 DNA is TGTGCCATCAGTGAGGGCGGGGGGCCCGCTAATAGCAATCAGCCCCAGCATTTT.

The chain has TRBV27 and TRBJ2-3, with D hard to call. CDR1 and CDR2 (germline): MNHEY, SMNVEV (reference sequence). The germline V and J ends were trimmed by 3 bases and 3 bases, with 13 bases remaining between them. The CDR3 loop spans 15 amino acids. CDR3 region: CASSLWLGKTDTQYF. As DNA, the CDR3 is TGTGCCAGCAGTTTGTGGTTAGGGAAGACAGATACGCAGTATTTT.

The chain uses TRBV7-2 and TRBJ2-7, with a possible D match to TRBD2 (5 bases). The germline V gene has CDR1 SGHTA and CDR2 FQGNSA. Between the trimmed V and J ends, which lost 4 bases and 2 bases, there was a span of 9 bases. The CDR3 consists of 13 residues. As DNA, the CDR3 is TGTGCCAGCAGCTCGTCCGGGGCCTACGAGCAGTACTTC. Protein product: CASSSSGAYEQYF.

The V and J genes are TRBV28 and TRBJ2-3; 14 bases align to TRBD2. The CDR3 sequence is 19 residues long. V trimming: 3 bases; J trimming: 6 bases; junction bases outside the gene matches: 14. Germline loops: CDR1 MDHEN, CDR2 SYDVKM. CDR3 coding DNA: TGTGCCAGCAGTTTGTGGGCCGGGACTAGCGGGAGAGTATTTGATACGCAGTATTTT. Protein sequence: CASSLWAGTSGRVFDTQYF.

The chain is built from TRBV4-2 and TRBJ2-3; 9 bases map to TRBD1. The V and J ends lost 1 base and 1 base, in that order; junction bases with no gene match: 0. In germline, CDR1 is LGHNA, CDR2 YNFKEQ. The CDR3 has 15 amino acids. The CDR3 reads CASSQGDRGTDTQYF. The CDR3 DNA is TGTGCCAGCAGCCAAGGGGACAGGGGCACAGATACGCAGTATTTT.

The rearrangement joins TRBV7-2 to TRBJ2-7, with D maybe TRBD1 (6 bases). CDR1 and CDR2 from the germline V gene are SGHTA and FQGNSA. V lost 3 bases and J 5 bases, leaving 17 bases between the germline ends. There are 15 residues in the CDR3. CDR3 in DNA: TGTGCCAGCAGCTTTCCGCCGACAGGTGCCAACGAGCAGTACTTC. Protein product: CASSFPPTGANEQYF.

This clone was seen just once. The chain uses TRBV10-3 and TRBJ1-2; TRBD1 aligns across 9 bases. This CDR3 has 14 amino acids. After removal of 11 bases from V and 5 bases from J, the junction contained 12 bases not matched to a gene. Germline CDR1 and CDR2: ENHRY and SYGVKD. The CDR3 region has the DNA TGTGCCGTACAGGGGGCCGCCACTTTTTATGGCTACACCTTC. Translating gives CAVQGAATFYGYTF.

The chain links TRBV19 to TRBJ2-3; 9 bases are shared with TRBD2. This CDR3 has 16 amino acids. Germline lookup yields CDR1 LNHDA and CDR2 SQIVND (reference sequence). V was pared by 5 bases and J by 4 bases, with 10 bases of the junction left unmatched. The CDR3 spells CASSSWVAGDSDTQYF. The CDR3, as DNA: TGTGCCAGTAGTTCTTGGGTAGCGGGAGACTCAGATACGCAGTATTTT.

This rearrangement joins TRBV6-1 to TRBJ2-3; 10 bases agree with TRBD2. This CDR3 is 23 amino acids long. Germline CDR1 is MNHNS and CDR2 is SASEGT. J gave up 0 bases and V 2 bases, and 23 bases lay outside the gene matches. In nucleotides, the CDR3 is TGTGCCAGCAGTGAACGGGGTGCTTACCGGGGGGCTAGCGGGAGACCTAGCACAGATACGCAGTATTTT. Its protein product is CASSERGAYRGASGRPSTDTQYF.

The chain has TRBV14 and TRBJ1-4; D uncertain. V gave up 6 bases and J gave up 3 bases, with 5 bases separating them. Germline CDR1 reads SGHDN; CDR2 reads FVKESK. This CDR3 contains 12 residues. In nucleotides, the CDR3 is TGTGCCAGCAGGAGGGCTAATGAAAAACTGTTTTTT. It encodes CASRRANEKLFF.

The chain joins TRBV27 to TRBJ2-1, with TRBD2 identical over 11 bases. With 2 bases clipped from V and 7 bases from J, the junction kept 13 bases outside the gene matches. CDR3 size: 18 residues. Germline CDR1 and CDR2: MNHEY and SMNVEV (reference sequence). The CDR3 bases are TGTGCCAGCAGTTTACGGCTCCCCACTAGCGGGAGAAAGAATGAGCAGTTCTTC. Translating gives CASSLRLPTSGRKNEQFF.

The V gene is TRBV6-1, the J gene TRBJ1-1, with 8 bases matching TRBD1. CDR1 is MNHNS, CDR2 SASEGT, per germline. Germline trimming cut 6 bases from V and 0 bases from J; bases unmatched to any gene: 6. The CDR3 contains 15 residues. DNA of the CDR3: TGTGCCAGCAGGAAGGCAGGGGGCATGAACACTGAAGCTTTCTTT. It is translated as CASRKAGGMNTEAFF.

This clone was detected only once. This chain connects TRBV30 to TRBJ1-1; TRBD1 aligns across 7 bases. Germline values: CDR1 GTSNPN, CDR2 SVGIG (reference sequence). This CDR3 region has 15 residues. The V segment lost 3 bases and the J segment 4 bases; nucleotides outside the gene matches: 11. In nucleotides, the CDR3 is TGTGCCTGGAGCCAGGGGGACAGCCTCCCCACTGAAGCTTTCTTT. Residues: CAWSQGDSLPTEAFF.

This sequence joins TRBV6-6 and TRBJ2-7; 9 bases match TRBD2. This CDR3 region has 15 residues. V lost 1 base to trimming and J lost 5 bases; unmatched junction nucleotides: 6. Germline CDR1 reads MNHNY; CDR2 reads SVGAGI (reference sequence). CDR3 sequence reads: CASSYLGGRAHEQYF. CDR3 sequence (DNA): TGTGCCAGCAGTTACTTAGGCGGGAGGGCCCACGAGCAGTACTTC.

V usage is TRBV28 and J usage is TRBJ1-4; perhaps TRBD1 as D (5 bases). Trimming took 11 bases from V and 8 from J, leaving 12 bases between them. The germline V gene has CDR1 MDHEN and CDR2 SYDVKM. This CDR3 contains 11 residues. As DNA, the CDR3 is TGTGCCGGGGGGGTTTGGGAAAAACTGTTTTTT. Protein sequence: CAGGVWEKLFF.

The rearrangement joins TRBV25-1 to TRBJ2-1; D uncertain. Germline V gene lookup returns CDR1 MGHDK and CDR2 SYGVNS. The CDR3 extends over 14 amino acids. V lost 1 base and J lost 6, with 10 bases in between. The CDR3 region is CASSELSVGNEQFF. The CDR3 DNA sequence: TGTGCCAGCAGTGAATTGTCAGTAGGCAATGAGCAGTTCTTC. The full variable domain, rest sourced from reference TRBV25-1 and TRBJ2-1, is EADIYQTPRYLVIGTGKKITLECSQTMGHDKMYWYQQDPGMELHLIHYSYGVNSTEKGDLSSESTVSRIRTEHFPLTLESARPSHTSQYLCASSELSVGNEQFFGPGTRLTVL.

Only one count was recorded for this clone. The rearrangement joins TRBV4-1 to TRBJ1-1; weak D call: TRBD1 (6 bases). The length of the CDR3 is 14 residues. V was trimmed by 0 bases and J by 5 bases, leaving 10 bases between them. Germline V gene sequence: CDR1 MGHRA, CDR2 YSYEKL. The CDR3, as DNA: TGCGCCAGCAGCCAAGAACAGGGAGGGACTGAAGCTTTCTTT. This translates into CASSQEQGGTEAFF.